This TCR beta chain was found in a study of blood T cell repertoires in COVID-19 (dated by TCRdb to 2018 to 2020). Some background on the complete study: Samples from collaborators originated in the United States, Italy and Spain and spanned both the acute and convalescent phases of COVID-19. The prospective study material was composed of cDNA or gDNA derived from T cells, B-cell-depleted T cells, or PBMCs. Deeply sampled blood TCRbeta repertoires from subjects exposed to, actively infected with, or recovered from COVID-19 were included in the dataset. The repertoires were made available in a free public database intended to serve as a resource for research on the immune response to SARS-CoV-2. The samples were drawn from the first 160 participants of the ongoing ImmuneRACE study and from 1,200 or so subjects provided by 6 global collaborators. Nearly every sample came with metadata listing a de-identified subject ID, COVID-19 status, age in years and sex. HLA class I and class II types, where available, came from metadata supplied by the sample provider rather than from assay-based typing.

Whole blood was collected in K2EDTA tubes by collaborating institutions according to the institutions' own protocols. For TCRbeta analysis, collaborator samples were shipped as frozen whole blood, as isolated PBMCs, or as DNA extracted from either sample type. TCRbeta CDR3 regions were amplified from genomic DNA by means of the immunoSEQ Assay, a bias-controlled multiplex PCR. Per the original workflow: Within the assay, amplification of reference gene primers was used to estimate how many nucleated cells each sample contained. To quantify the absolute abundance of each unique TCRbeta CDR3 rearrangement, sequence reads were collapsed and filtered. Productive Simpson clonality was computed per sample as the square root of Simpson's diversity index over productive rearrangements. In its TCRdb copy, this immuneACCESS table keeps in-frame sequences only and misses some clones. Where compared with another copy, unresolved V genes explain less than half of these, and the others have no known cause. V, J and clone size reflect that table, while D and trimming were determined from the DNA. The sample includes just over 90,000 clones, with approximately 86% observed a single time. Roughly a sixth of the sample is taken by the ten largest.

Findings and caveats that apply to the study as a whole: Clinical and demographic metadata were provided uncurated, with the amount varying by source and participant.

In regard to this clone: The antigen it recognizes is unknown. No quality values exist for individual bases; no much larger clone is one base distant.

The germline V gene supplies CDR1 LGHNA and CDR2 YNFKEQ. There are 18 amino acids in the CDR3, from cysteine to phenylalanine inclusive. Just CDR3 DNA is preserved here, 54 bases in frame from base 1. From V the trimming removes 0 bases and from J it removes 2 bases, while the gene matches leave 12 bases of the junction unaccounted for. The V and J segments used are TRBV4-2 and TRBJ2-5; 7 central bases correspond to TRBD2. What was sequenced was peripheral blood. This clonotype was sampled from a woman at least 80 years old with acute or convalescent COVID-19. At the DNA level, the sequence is TGTGCCAGCAGCCAAGATCGGTTTCGCGGGGGTGTACAAGAGACCCAGTACTTC. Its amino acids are CASSQDRFRGGVQETQYF.